This T cell receptor (beta chain) was observed in a study of cytomegalovirus exposure and HLA in healthy donors. The study's findings and limits: Presence/absence results assume similar sequencing depth per donor, which may not hold.

Trimming cost V 6 bases and J 4 bases; bases outside gene matches: 7. The CDR3 loop spans 14 amino acids. Per the germline V gene, CDR1 is SQVTM and CDR2 is ANQGSEA. In regard to this clone: No antigen is known for it.

It was with 60 Vbeta and 13 Jbeta primers that the PCR ran. Per the original data handling: Later, 65 million to 90 million unique TCR beta chains were counted in an analysis, and around 11 million of them were shared. Using immunoSEQ multiplex PCR, the repertoire was profiled, and TCRdb retains in-frame clones only, with some absent. The V and J calls and clone size are taken from that table; D and trimming were inferred from the DNA. The table records around 130,000 clones, roughly 70% of them present only once. Sequenced input: PBMCs. The TCR sequence derives from a woman in her forties in good health and CMV-seropositive. The V call is TRBV29-1, the J call TRBJ1-2, with TRBD1 identical over 11 bases. CDR3 in DNA: TGCAGCGTGGCTGGGACAGGGGGTAGCTATGGCTACACCTTC. Translated: CSVAGTGGSYGYTF.